This T cell receptor beta chain emerged from a study of control samples from healthy donors and cancer patients (dated by TCRdb to the early 2020s). Library generation was performed with the immunoSEQ multiplex PCR assay. TCRdb provides this immuneACCESS table in a form limited to in-frame rearrangements. Some clones are lacking; in checked studies, under half of them reflect an unresolved V gene, and why the rest are absent is not known. Within this sample are around 200,000 clones, with approximately 92% of them counted one time only. More than 1.2% of the sample rests with the top ten. Details on this clone: Its antigen remains undetermined. No base-level quality is on record; no much larger clone is a single base apart.

Taken from cysteine to phenylalanine, the CDR3 has 19 residues. The kept DNA is CDR3 alone, 57 bases in frame from the first base. In the germline V gene, CDR1 corresponds to SGHDT and CDR2 to YYEEEE. V is trimmed back by 1 base and J by 2 bases, and the junction contains 17 bases that no gene match accounts for. The rearranged segments are TRBV5-6 and TRBJ2-7, and 8 bases in between align with TRBD1. The specimen sequenced was blood. This clonotype was sampled from a man aged 18 to 29 in good health. The CDR3 region: CASSLFVLGTGLSTYEQYF. The DNA sequence follows: TGTGCCAGCAGCTTGTTTGTTCTTGGGACAGGACTATCGACCTACGAGCAGTACTTC.